The present T cell receptor beta chain was sequenced within a study of blood T cell repertoires in COVID-19. On the study more broadly: The United States, Italy and Spain were the sources of the acute and convalescent COVID-19 samples. From T cells, B-cell-depleted T cells, or PBMCs came the material, which was cDNA or gDNA.

The authors' processing: Reference gene primer amplification gave estimated nucleated cell counts. TCRdb keeps only in-frame clones here, not all; method: immunoSEQ multiplex PCR. From that table come the V and J calls and clone size; the DNA was used to work out D and trimming. The sample yields about 250,000 clones, more than 70% seen once. This CDR3 contains 12 residues. CDR1 GTSNPN and CDR2 SVGIG come from the germline V gene (reference sequence). With 5 bases removed from V and 1 base from J, the gap between germline ends came to 8 bases. The V and J genes are TRBV30 and TRBJ1-1; D is ambiguous. The source material was peripheral blood. This TCR was sampled from a man between 40 and 49 years old with active or convalescent COVID-19. This CDR3 is CAWARKNTEAFF. CDR3 in DNA: TGTGCCTGGGCCAGAAAGAACACTGAAGCTTTCTTT.